This T cell receptor beta chain was observed in a study of long-term antiretroviral therapy in people with HIV. Survey level was the resolution at which the v3.0 immunoSEQ assay ran. Here immunoSEQ multiplex PCR was the method, and the copy in TCRdb shows in-frame clones only, minus some. Found here are about 40,000 clones, approximately 86% of them singletons; the top ten hold roughly 4.9%. As for this clone: Its specificity is not known.

This CDR3 contains 13 residues. CDR1 and CDR2 (germline): KGHSH, LQKENI. Trimming cost V 3 bases and J 4 bases; bases outside gene matches: 1. Overall study results and limits: Sampling of blood ran from the mid-2000s to the late 2010s, and older ART regimens were possibly in use. An increase in diversity followed ART, yet levels stayed below transplant donor controls.

The chain is built from TRBV18 and TRBJ1-1; 8 bases match TRBD1. Here the sequenced sample was unsorted PBMCs, taken 0.1 years before starting antiretroviral therapy. The origin of this receptor is a woman aged 50 to 60 with HIV. The DNA for the CDR3 is TGTGCCAGCTCACCCACAGGGGGCACTGAAGCTTTCTTT. It specifies CASSPTGGTEAFF.